This T cell receptor (beta chain) stems from a study of blood T cell repertoires in COVID-19. With 2 bases clipped from V and 3 bases from J, the junction kept 6 bases outside the gene matches. CDR1 and CDR2 (germline): MNHNS, SASEGT. The CDR3 sequence is 15 residues long. Source study methods: Reference gene primer amplification gave nucleated cell count estimates. Using immunoSEQ multiplex PCR, the repertoire was profiled, and TCRdb retains in-frame clones only, with some absent. V, J and clone size were drawn from that table, and D and trimming were deduced from the DNA. Among fewer than 350,000 clones listed, 80% to 90% were seen once. This clone occurred once.

The TCR comes from a woman in her twenties or thirties with acute COVID-19. What was sequenced was PBMCs or T cells enriched from blood (not recorded which). The V call is TRBV6-1, the J call TRBJ2-7; 8 nucleotides align to TRBD1. CDR3 in amino acids: CASSEPGQDLYEQYF. DNA of the CDR3: TGTGCCAGCAGTGAACCGGGACAGGACCTCTACGAGCAGTACTTC.